This section outlines one TCR beta chain sequence together with its context. The CDR3 spans 11 residues. Trimming removed 5 bases from V and 5 bases from J, with 9 bases in between. Germline V CDR1 and CDR2: GTSNPN, SVGIG (reference sequence). TRB was amplified from around 230-520 ng of blood genomic DNA. BIOMED2 TRB-A/B primer pools were used in multiplex TRB PCR. TCRdb called the multiplex PCR reads again in MiXCR, with one record for every CDR3 protein. The sample carries roughly 15,000 distinct CDR3 sequences, roughly 31% recorded once. The data belong to a study of T and B cells in COVID-19 patients. At the level of the study: Median age was approximately 33 years in the recovered cohort and around 67 years in the active-infection cohort.

The sample taken for sequencing was blood. The V gene is TRBV30, the J gene TRBJ1-1, with D tentatively TRBD1 (6 bases). This clonotype was obtained from a human donor who had recovered from COVID-19. The CDR3 reads CAWSGVTEAFF. CDR3 DNA: TGTGCCTGGTCAGGGGTGACTGAAGCTTTCTTT. Full variable domain (remainder filled in from reference TRBV30 and TRBJ1-1): SQTIHQWPATLVQPVGSPLSLECTVEGTSNPNLYWYRQAAGRGLQLLFYSVGIGQISSEVPQNLSASRPQDRQFILSSKKLLLSDSGFYLCAWSGVTEAFFGQGTRLTVV.